This T cell receptor beta chain derives from a study of blood T cell repertoires in COVID-19. Study-wide background: Sample material is recorded as cDNA or gDNA derived from T cells, B-cell-depleted T cells, or PBMCs.

Authors' analysis steps: Amplification from reference gene primers served as the basis for estimated nucleated cell counts. Only in-frame clones appear in the TCRdb table, and some are missing; sequencing was by immunoSEQ multiplex PCR. V, J and clone size are those of that table, while D and trimming were read from the DNA. This table has roughly 330,000 clones, roughly 86% appearing once. The receptor was isolated from a woman in her forties or fifties with acute or convalescent COVID-19. Sequencing input: peripheral blood.

Here the CDR3 DNA reads TGTGCCAGCAGCTTACCAAGCGGGAGCTCTGGAAACACCATATATTTT. Residues: CASSLPSGSSGNTIYF. This sequence joins TRBV7-9 and TRBJ1-3; D gene unclear. Trimming took off 2 bases at V and 0 bases at J, with 11 bases between the two ends. This CDR3 contains 16 residues. Germline CDR1 reads SEHNR; CDR2 reads FQNEAQ (reference sequence).